This T cell receptor (beta chain) was identified during a study of blood T cell repertoires in COVID-19 (dated by TCRdb to about 2020). With regard to the full study: The collaborator samples originated in the United States, Italy and Spain and spanned the acute and convalescent phases of COVID-19. The material from the prospective study consisted of cDNA or gDNA derived from T cells, B-cell-depleted T cells, or PBMCs. The dataset comprised deeply sampled blood TCRbeta repertoires from subjects exposed to, actively infected with, or recovered from COVID-19. The repertoires were released in a freely available public database intended as a resource for research on the immune response to SARS-CoV-2. The samples were drawn from the first 160 participants of the ongoing ImmuneRACE study and from 1,254 subjects provided by 6 global collaborators. Sample metadata almost always included a de-identified subject ID, COVID-19 status, age in years and sex. Where HLA class I and class II types were available, the types were taken from metadata supplied by the sample provider, not from assay-based typing.

Between the V and J ends, shortened by 7 bases and 6 bases respectively, the junction contains 18 bases. CDR1 MNHEY and CDR2 SMNVEV are derived from the germline V gene (reference sequence). The CDR3 has 15 amino acids, counting the end cysteine and phenylalanine. Kept here is only the CDR3 DNA, which spans 45 bases and is read in frame from base 1. TCRbeta CDR3 regions were amplified from genomic DNA by means of the immunoSEQ Assay, a bias-controlled multiplex PCR. The original methods were these. The number of nucleated cells in each sample was estimated by amplification of reference gene primers within the assay. Sequence reads were collapsed and filtered to measure the absolute abundance of every unique TCRbeta CDR3 rearrangement. For each sample, productive Simpson clonality was calculated as the square root of Simpson's diversity index across productive rearrangements. What TCRdb holds here is the immuneACCESS table cut down to in-frame rearrangements. Part of the clones is not present; checked against another copy, under half of the missing clones reflect an unresolved V gene, and the others are unexplained. V and J calls and clone size come straight from that table; D and trimming were deduced from the DNA. Recorded for this sample are about 90,000 clones; over 80% of them occurred a single time. Under 2% of the sample lies in the top ten.

Broader findings and caveats from the paper: How much clinical and demographic metadata was included differed by source and by participant, and the metadata was provided uncurated.

On this clone itself: What this receptor recognizes is not known. No much larger clonotype is one base removed from it; base qualities were not supplied.

Each collaborating institution followed its own protocols to collect whole blood in K2EDTA tubes. Collaborator samples were shipped for TCRbeta analysis as frozen whole blood, isolated PBMCs, or DNA extracted from either sample type. Sequencing used peripheral blood. The rearranged segments are TRBV27 and TRBJ2-2, with the D gene call left open. The receptor was isolated from a human donor with active COVID-19. The donor label of this sample is uncertain. The sequenced DNA: TGTGCCAGCATGGCCACCCGAATTAAGTCCGGGGAGCTGTTTTTT. This gives the protein CASMATRIKSGELFF.